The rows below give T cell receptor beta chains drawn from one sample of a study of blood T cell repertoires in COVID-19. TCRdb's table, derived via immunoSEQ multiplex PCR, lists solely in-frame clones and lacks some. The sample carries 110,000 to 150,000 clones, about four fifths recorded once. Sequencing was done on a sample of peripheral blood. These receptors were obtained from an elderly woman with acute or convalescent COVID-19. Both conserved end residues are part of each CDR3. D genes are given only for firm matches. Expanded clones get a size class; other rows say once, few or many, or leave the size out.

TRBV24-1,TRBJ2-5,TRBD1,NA,TGTGCCACCAGTCCTGGGACAGGCCAAGAGACCCAGTACTTC,CATSPGTGQETQYF
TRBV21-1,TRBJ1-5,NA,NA,TGTGCCAGCAGCAAAGTGCCCAGGGGCTGGCAGCCCCAGCATTTT,CASSKVPRGWQPQHF
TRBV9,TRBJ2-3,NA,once,TGTGCCAGCAGCGCCTCCGGGACAGATACGCAGTATTTT,CASSASGTDTQYF
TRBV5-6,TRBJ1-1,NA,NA,TGTGCCAGCAGCTTGTCCAGCGTCTCTGAAGCTTTCTTT,CASSLSSVSEAFF
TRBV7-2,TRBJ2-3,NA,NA,TGTGCCAGCAGCTTAGCGCGAGGGACAGATACGCAGTATTTT,CASSLARGTDTQYF
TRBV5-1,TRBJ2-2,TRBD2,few,TGCGCCAGCAGCTCGGGACTAGCGGGGGGAAGGAACACCGGGGAGCTGTTTTTT,CASSSGLAGGRNTGELFF
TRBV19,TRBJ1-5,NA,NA,TGTGCCAGTAGTATCGGGGATAGCAATCAGCCCCAGCATTTT,CASSIGDSNQPQHF
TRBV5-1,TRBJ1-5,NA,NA,TGCGCCAGCAGTTGGGGGCTCGGGCAGCCCCAGCATTTT,CASSWGLGQPQHF
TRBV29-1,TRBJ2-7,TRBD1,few,TGCAGCGTTGGGGGGACAGGGGGAGCGTACGAGCAGTACTTC,CSVGGTGGAYEQYF
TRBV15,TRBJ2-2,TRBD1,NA,TGTGCCACCAGCACGTGGACAGGGCGGACCGGGGAGCTGTTTTTT,CATSTWTGRTGELFF
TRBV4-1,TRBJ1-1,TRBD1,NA,TGCGCCAGCAGCCTCATGACAGGGATTAGCACTGAAGCTTTCTTT,CASSLMTGISTEAFF
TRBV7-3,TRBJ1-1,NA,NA,TGTGCCAGCAGCTCCCCGGGATCGATGGCTTTCTTT,CASSSPGSMAFF
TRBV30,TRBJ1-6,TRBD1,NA,TGTGCCTGGAGTGTAGGGGGCGTAGCCTCACCCCTCCACTTT,CAWSVGGVASPLHF
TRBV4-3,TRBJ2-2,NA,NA,TGCGCCAGCAGTCAGGTGACCGGGGAGCTGTTTTTT,CASSQVTGELFF